Shown below are 27 T cell receptor beta chains from a single sample sequenced in a study of T cell clonotyping in hematopoietic cell transplantation. Using immunoSEQ multiplex PCR, the repertoire was profiled, and TCRdb retains in-frame clones only, with some absent. The table has 9,000 to 15,000 clones, roughly 89% seen once. Sequenced material: peripheral blood mononuclear cells. These receptors originate from a human donor who either received an allogeneic hematopoietic cell transplant for a myeloid malignancy or was a related donor (not recorded which). Some clones in this sample may be carry-over from other donors' samples.

The J gene is TRBJ2-7, the V gene TRBV7-9; TRBD2 aligns across 11 bases. This CDR3 is 15 amino acids long. V shed 7 bases and J 3 bases; nucleotides not matched to a gene: 8. Germline V gene lookup returns CDR1 SEHNR and CDR2 FQNEAQ (reference sequence). The CDR3 DNA reads TGTGCCAGCAAGCCTTTGGGACTAGCGGTCTACGAGCAGTACTTC. The encoded protein is CASKPLGLAVYEQYF. The full variable domain, rest sourced from reference TRBV7-9 and TRBJ2-7, is DTGVSQNPRHKITKRGQNVTFRCDPISEHNRLYWYRQTLGQGPEFLTYFQNEAQLEKSRLLSDRFSAERPKGSFSTLEIQRTEQGDSAMYLCASKPLGLAVYEQYFGPGTRLTVT.

The chain's CDR3 is CASSATGTGNTEAFF. The CDR3 DNA reads TGTGCCAGCAGCGCAACCGGGACAGGGAACACTGAAGCTTTCTTT. The chain has TRBV9 and TRBJ1-1; TRBD1 agrees at 8 bases. The CDR3 loop spans 15 amino acids. J lost 1 base, V lost 3 bases, and 5 bases had no gene match. Germline V lookup: CDR1 SGDLS, CDR2 YYNGEE.

The chain is built from TRBV5-1 and TRBJ2-1, with D tentatively TRBD2 (5 bases). Germline values: CDR1 SGHRS, CDR2 YFSETQ. Deletions cut 0 bases from V and 8 bases from J, with 9 bases between. This CDR3 spans 13 amino acids. CDR3 nucleotide sequence: TGCGCCAGCAGCTTGGGGCGGGTTTATGAGCAGTTCTTC. Amino acid sequence: CASSLGRVYEQFF.

The V call is TRBV4-1, the J call TRBJ1-3; 8 nucleotides agree with TRBD1. The CDR3 extends over 13 amino acids. Germline V CDR1 and CDR2: MGHRA, YSYEKL. The trim removed 7 bases at V and 8 bases at J, leaving 7 bases unmatched. CDR3 bases: TGCGCCAGCACCTCGACAGGGGTGGACACCATATATTTT. Protein: CASTSTGVDTIYF.

The chain joins TRBV7-9 to TRBJ1-1; D gene uncertain. This CDR3 has 16 amino acids. Trimming stripped 3 bases from V and 4 bases from J, with 18 bases between. CDR1 is SEHNR and CDR2 is FQNEAQ in the germline V gene (reference sequence). The CDR3 spells CASSFPSTWSGTEAFF. In DNA, the CDR3 is TGTGCCAGCAGCTTTCCCTCCACTTGGAGTGGCACTGAAGCTTTCTTT.

The V call is TRBV6-1, the J call TRBJ2-2; D might be TRBD1 (5 bases). The CDR3 has 15 amino acids. With 4 bases removed from V and 4 bases from J, the gap between germline ends came to 13 bases. Germline V gene lookup returns CDR1 MNHNS and CDR2 SASEGT. This chain's CDR3 is CASSALGQGTGELFF. The CDR3 region has the DNA TGTGCCAGCAGTGCCCTGGGGCAAGGCACCGGGGAGCTGTTTTTT.

V usage is TRBV5-1 and J usage is TRBJ1-1; 9 nucleotides match TRBD1. Trimming at V came to 2 bases and at J to 5 bases, leaving 4 bases not matched to a gene. CDR1 is SGHRS and CDR2 is YFSETQ in the germline V gene. The CDR3 has 14 amino acids. The CDR3 coding sequence is TGCGCCAGCAGCTTCCCCGGGACAGGGACTGAAGCTTTCTTT. Translation: CASSFPGTGTEAFF.

The chain links TRBV6-5 to TRBJ1-1, with D unclear. Trimming cost V 2 bases and J 1 base, with 8 bases left between them. The CDR3 covers 14 residues. Per the germline V gene, CDR1 is MNHEY and CDR2 is SVGAGI. Written as DNA, the CDR3 is TGTGCCAGCAGTTACATGGATGGGAACACTGAAGCTTTCTTT. Residues: CASSYMDGNTEAFF.

CDR3 coding DNA: TGTGCCAGCAGCGTCGGCCTAGGGTGGGCCTACGAGCAGTACTTC. Its translation: CASSVGLGWAYEQYF. The J gene is TRBJ2-7, the V gene TRBV9, with D unclear. This CDR3 comprises 15 residues. The V gene's germline CDR1 is SGDLS and CDR2 YYNGEE. V was clipped by 2 bases and J by 2 bases, with 14 bases between them.

This clone appeared once. The chain is built from TRBV2 and TRBJ2-1; D is tentatively TRBD1 or TRBD2 (6 bases each). Trimming left V 8 bases short and J 0 bases short, with 11 bases between. The germline CDR1 and CDR2 sequences are SNHLY and FYNNEI. The CDR3 has 14 amino acids. CDR3 nucleotide sequence: TGTGCCAGCTGGAGGGGGAGCTCCTACAATGAGCAGTTCTTC. Protein: CASWRGSSYNEQFF.

The V gene is TRBV27, the J gene TRBJ1-4; maybe TRBD1 (5 bases). Looked up from germline, CDR1 is MNHEY and CDR2 is SMNVEV (reference sequence). V dropped 3 bases and J dropped 11 bases, with 13 bases sitting between them. The CDR3 spans 13 residues. CDR3 sequence reads: CASSFSGSGKLFF. The CDR3 nucleotides read TGTGCCAGCAGTTTCTCAGGGTCTGGGAAACTGTTTTTT.

This clone was picked up one time. The chain uses TRBV6-1 and TRBJ1-5; D is unclear. Looked up from germline, CDR1 is MNHNS and CDR2 is SASEGT. V was trimmed by 3 bases and J by 7 bases, leaving 10 bases between them. The CDR3 totals 13 residues. The CDR3 sequence: CASSDGPGQPQHF. CDR3 sequence (DNA): TGTGCCAGCAGTGACGGCCCGGGGCAGCCCCAGCATTTT.

V gene TRBV11-2 combines with J gene TRBJ2-7, with a tentative D call TRBD2 (6 bases). CDR3 length: 16 residues. The V end was cut by 5 bases, the J end by 2 bases, with 19 bases between. CDR1 and CDR2 (germline): SGHAT, FQNNGV. CDR3 nucleotides: TGTGCCAGCAGCCCCCCCGGGCTGGGGGGACCCTACGAGCAGTACTTC. Encoded protein: CASSPPGLGGPYEQYF. Full variable domain (remainder filled in from reference TRBV11-2 and TRBJ2-7): EAGVAQSPRYKIIEKRQSVAFWCNPISGHATLYWYQQILGQGPKLLIQFQNNGVVDDSQLPKDRFSAERLKGVDSTLKIQPAKLEDSAVYLCASSPPGLGGPYEQYFGPGTRLTVT.

J is TRBJ1-1 and V is TRBV6-6, with a weak D call TRBD1 (5 bases). V dropped 1 base and J dropped 1 base, with 10 bases sitting between them. CDR1 MNHNY and CDR2 SVGAGI come from the germline V gene (reference sequence). This CDR3 region has 15 residues. The CDR3 DNA is TGTGCCAGCAGTTACTACACGAGGGGGAACACTGAAGCTTTCTTT. Encoded protein: CASSYYTRGNTEAFF.

The rearrangement uses TRBV6-1 and TRBJ1-2, with TRBD1 as a possible D gene (6 bases). The CDR3 is 15 residues long. Germline V gives CDR1 MNHNS, CDR2 SASEGT. V lost 2 bases, J lost 6 bases, and 16 bases lay in between. The CDR3 loop is CASSESLGRGDGYTF. In DNA form, the CDR3 reads TGTGCCAGCAGTGAATCCCTCGGCAGGGGAGATGGCTACACCTTC.

The chain links TRBV6-6 to TRBJ1-2, with TRBD1 matching over 9 bases. The CDR3 length is 15 residues. Germline assignment: CDR1 MNHNY and CDR2 SVGAGI (reference sequence). The J segment lost 1 base and the V segment lost 5 bases, leaving 5 bases of the junction unmatched. CDR3 sequence (DNA): TGTGCCAGCAGTCTACAGGGGGCGGGTAACTATGGCTACACCTTC. Amino acids: CASSLQGAGNYGYTF.

This clone was seen a single time. The V and J genes are TRBV5-1 and TRBJ1-5, with D possibly matching TRBD1 (5 bases). The ends were cut back, 4 bases at V and 4 bases at J, with 12 bases in the middle. The germline V gene has CDR1 SGHRS and CDR2 YFSETQ. This CDR3 contains 14 residues. CDR3: CASSTGAGNQPQHF. The CDR3 DNA follows: TGCGCCAGCAGCACGGGAGCAGGGAATCAGCCCCAGCATTTT.

The chain employs TRBV9 and TRBJ2-6; weak D call: TRBD1 (6 bases). Germline CDR1 SGDLS, CDR2 YYNGEE. The CDR3 covers 16 residues. V was cut by 0 bases and J by 2 bases, with 9 bases left in between. CDR3 sequence (DNA): TGTGCCAGCAGCGTAGGACAGGTAGCTGGGGCCAACGTCCTGACTTTC. Protein: CASSVGQVAGANVLTF.

J is TRBJ1-1 and V is TRBV6-1; perhaps TRBD1 as D (6 bases). V dropped 4 bases and J dropped 1 base, with 7 bases sitting between them. CDR1 and CDR2 (germline): MNHNS, SASEGT. The length of the CDR3 is 13 residues. In nucleotides, the CDR3 is TGTGCCAGCAGTGTGGACAGGAACACTGAAGCTTTCTTT. It yields the protein CASSVDRNTEAFF.

The chain couples TRBV7-3 to TRBJ1-1; TRBD1 matches 7 bases. CDR1 and CDR2 (germline): SGHTA, FQGTGA. The CDR3 runs 14 residues. The V and J ends lost 3 bases and 5 bases, in that order; junction bases with no gene match: 6. CDR3 nucleotides: TGTGCCAGCAGCTTGGGCCAGGGGGTGACTGAAGCTTTCTTT. This gives the protein CASSLGQGVTEAFF.

The chain employs TRBV2 and TRBJ2-3; 9 positions match TRBD2. J lost 3 bases, V lost 7 bases, and 5 bases had no gene match. There are 14 residues in the CDR3. Looked up from germline, CDR1 is SNHLY and CDR2 is FYNNEI. CDR3 sequence (DNA): TGTGCCAGCAACGAGCGGGGGGTTACAGATACGCAGTATTTT. Translated, it gives CASNERGVTDTQYF.

The rearrangement joins TRBV2 to TRBJ1-5, with a possible D match to TRBD1 (5 bases). The V and J ends lost 3 bases and 0 bases respectively, with 9 bases between them. The CDR3 contains 15 residues. Germline CDR1 is SNHLY and CDR2 is FYNNEI. This chain's CDR3 is CASSEGGPSNQPQHF. The CDR3 coding sequence is TGTGCCAGCAGTGAGGGGGGACCTAGCAATCAGCCCCAGCATTTT.

The chain's CDR3 is CASRGQGSTEAFF. The CDR3 bases are TGTGCCAGCAGGGGACAGGGATCCACTGAAGCTTTCTTT. The V call is TRBV5-6, the J call TRBJ1-1; 9 bases fit TRBD1. CDR1 and CDR2 (germline): SGHDT, YYEEEE. The CDR3 is 13 amino acids. V was pared by 5 bases and J by 4 bases, with 3 bases of the junction left unmatched.

The chain uses TRBV6-4 and TRBJ2-1, with 10 nucleotides matching TRBD1. J was trimmed by 1 base and V by 4 bases; bases with no gene match: 1. The CDR3 extends over 15 amino acids. Germline V gene sequence: CDR1 MRHNA, CDR2 SNTAGT. CDR3 residues: CASSGQGASYNEQFF. As DNA, the CDR3 is TGTGCCAGCAGTGGACAGGGGGCTTCCTACAATGAGCAGTTCTTC.

This clone was detected a few times. The chain joins TRBV7-9 to TRBJ2-7; D gene unclear. This CDR3 is built from 12 residues. Trimming took off 1 base at V and 2 bases at J, with 3 bases between the two ends. Germline CDR1 is SEHNR and CDR2 is FQNEAQ (reference sequence). The CDR3: CASSLGTYEQYF. The CDR3 DNA reads as TGTGCCAGCAGCTTAGGGACCTACGAGCAGTACTTC.

The chain recombines TRBV6-5 with TRBJ1-5; the D gene is possibly TRBD1 (5 bases). CDR3 length: 15 residues. The V end lost 4 bases, the J end lost 6 bases, and 16 bases lay between the germline ends. Germline CDR1 is MNHEY and CDR2 is SVGAGI. The CDR3 DNA is TGTGCCAGCAGTTCCGGGACCGTCCAGGGTCAGCCCCAGCATTTT. Encoded protein: CASSSGTVQGQPQHF.

The chain is built from TRBV30 and TRBJ1-1; D unresolved. The CDR3 runs to 10 residues. Germline CDR1 GTSNPN, CDR2 SVGIG (reference sequence). V was shortened by 6 bases and J by 5 bases, with 7 bases between the two germline ends. CDR3: CACLKTEAFF. The CDR3, as DNA: TGTGCCTGCCTTAAAACTGAAGCTTTCTTT. The full variable domain, its missing parts supplied by reference TRBV30 and TRBJ1-1, is SQTIHQWPATLVQPVGSPLSLECTVEGTSNPNLYWYRQAAGRGLQLLFYSVGIGQISSEVPQNLSASRPQDRQFILSSKKLLLSDSGFYLCACLKTEAFFGQGTRLTVV.